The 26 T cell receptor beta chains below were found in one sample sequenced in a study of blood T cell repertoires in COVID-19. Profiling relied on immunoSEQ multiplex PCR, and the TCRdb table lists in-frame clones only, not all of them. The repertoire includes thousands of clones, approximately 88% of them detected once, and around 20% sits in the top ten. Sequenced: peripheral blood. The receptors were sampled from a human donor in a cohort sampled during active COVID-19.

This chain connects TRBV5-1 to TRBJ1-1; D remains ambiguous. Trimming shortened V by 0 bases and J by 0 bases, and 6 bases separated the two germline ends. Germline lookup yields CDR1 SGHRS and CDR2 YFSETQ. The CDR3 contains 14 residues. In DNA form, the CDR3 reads TGCGCCAGCAGCTTGGGACTCATGAACACTGAAGCTTTCTTT. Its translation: CASSLGLMNTEAFF.

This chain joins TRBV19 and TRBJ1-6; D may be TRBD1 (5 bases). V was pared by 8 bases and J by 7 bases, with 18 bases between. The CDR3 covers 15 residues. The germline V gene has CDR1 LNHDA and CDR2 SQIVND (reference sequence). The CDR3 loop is CASVHGGGPNSPLHF. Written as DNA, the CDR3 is TGTGCCAGTGTACATGGGGGAGGACCGAATTCACCCCTCCACTTT. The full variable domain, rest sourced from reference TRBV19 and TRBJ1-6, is DGGITQSPKYLFRKEGQNVTLSCEQNLNHDAMYWYRQDPGQGLRLIYYSQIVNDFQKGDIAEGYSVSREKKESFPLTVTSAQKNPTAFYLCASVHGGGPNSPLHFGNGTRLTVT.

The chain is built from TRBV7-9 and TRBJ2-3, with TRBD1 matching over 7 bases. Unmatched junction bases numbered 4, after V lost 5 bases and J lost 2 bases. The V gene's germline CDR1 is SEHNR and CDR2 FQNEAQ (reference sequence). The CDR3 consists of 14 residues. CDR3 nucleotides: TGTGCCAGCAGCCTGACAGGGACCACAGATACGCAGTATTTT. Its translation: CASSLTGTTDTQYF.

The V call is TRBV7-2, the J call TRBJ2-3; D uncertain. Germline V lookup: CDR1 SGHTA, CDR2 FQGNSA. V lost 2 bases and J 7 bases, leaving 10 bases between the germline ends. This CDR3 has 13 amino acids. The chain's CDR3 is CASSLTAANTQYF. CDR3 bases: TGTGCCAGCAGCTTAACGGCGGCCAATACGCAGTATTTT.

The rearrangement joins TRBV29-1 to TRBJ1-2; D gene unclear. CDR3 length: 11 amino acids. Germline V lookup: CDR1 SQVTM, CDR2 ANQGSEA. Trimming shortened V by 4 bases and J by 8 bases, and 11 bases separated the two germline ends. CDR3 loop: CSVVLEAGYTF. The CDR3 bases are TGCAGCGTTGTGCTAGAGGCAGGCTACACCTTC.

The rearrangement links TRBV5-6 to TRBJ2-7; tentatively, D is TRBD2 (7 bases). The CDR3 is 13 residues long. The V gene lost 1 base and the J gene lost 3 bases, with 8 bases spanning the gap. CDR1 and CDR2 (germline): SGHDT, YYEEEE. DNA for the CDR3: TGTGCCAGCAGCTTGAGGGGGGGCTACGAGCAGTACTTC. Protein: CASSLRGGYEQYF.

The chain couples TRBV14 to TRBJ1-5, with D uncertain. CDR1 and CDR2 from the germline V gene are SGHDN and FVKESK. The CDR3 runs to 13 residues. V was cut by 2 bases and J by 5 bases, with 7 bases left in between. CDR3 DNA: TGTGCCAGCAGCCAAACCTACTATCAGCCCCAGCATTTT. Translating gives CASSQTYYQPQHF.

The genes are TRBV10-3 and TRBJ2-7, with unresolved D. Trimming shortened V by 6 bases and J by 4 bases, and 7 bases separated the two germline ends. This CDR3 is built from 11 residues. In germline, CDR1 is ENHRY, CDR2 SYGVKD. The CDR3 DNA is TGTGCCATCAGCCAGATGTACGAGCAGTACTTC. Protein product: CAISQMYEQYF.

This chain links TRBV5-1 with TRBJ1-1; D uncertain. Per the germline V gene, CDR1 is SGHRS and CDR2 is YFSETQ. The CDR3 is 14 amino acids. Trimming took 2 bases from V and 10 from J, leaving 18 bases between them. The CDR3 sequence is CASSLERNAPSAFF. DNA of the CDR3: TGCGCCAGCAGCTTAGAGCGGAACGCCCCGTCAGCTTTCTTT. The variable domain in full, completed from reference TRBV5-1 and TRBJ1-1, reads KAGVTQTPRYLIKTRGQQVTLSCSPISGHRSVSWYQQTPGQGLQFLFEYFSETQRNKGNFPGRFSGRQFSNSRSEMNVSTLELGDSALYLCASSLERNAPSAFFGQGTRLTVV.

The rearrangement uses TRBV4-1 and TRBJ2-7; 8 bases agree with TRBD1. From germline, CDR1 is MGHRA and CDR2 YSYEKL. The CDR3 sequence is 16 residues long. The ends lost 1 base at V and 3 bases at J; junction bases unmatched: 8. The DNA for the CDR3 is TGCGCCAGCAGCCAAGGTTCCGGACAGGGCCGCTACGAGCAGTACTTC. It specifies CASSQGSGQGRYEQYF.

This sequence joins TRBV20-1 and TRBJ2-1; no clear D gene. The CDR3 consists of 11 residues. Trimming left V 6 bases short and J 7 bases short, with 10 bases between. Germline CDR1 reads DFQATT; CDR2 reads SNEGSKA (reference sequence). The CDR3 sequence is CSAGSGNEQFF. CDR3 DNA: TGCAGTGCCGGATCAGGAAATGAGCAGTTCTTC.

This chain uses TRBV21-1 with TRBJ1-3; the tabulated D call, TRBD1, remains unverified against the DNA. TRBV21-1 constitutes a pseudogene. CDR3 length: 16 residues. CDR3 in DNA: TGTGCCAGCAGCAAAACTACTACAGGGGATGGAAACACCATATATTTT. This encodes CASSKTTTGDGNTIYF.

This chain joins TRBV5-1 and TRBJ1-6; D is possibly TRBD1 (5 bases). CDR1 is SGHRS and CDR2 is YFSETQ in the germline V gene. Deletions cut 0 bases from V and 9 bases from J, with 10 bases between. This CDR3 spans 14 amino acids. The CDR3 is CASSLGQGISPLHF. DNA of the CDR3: TGCGCCAGCAGCTTGGGCCAGGGTATTTCACCCCTCCACTTT.

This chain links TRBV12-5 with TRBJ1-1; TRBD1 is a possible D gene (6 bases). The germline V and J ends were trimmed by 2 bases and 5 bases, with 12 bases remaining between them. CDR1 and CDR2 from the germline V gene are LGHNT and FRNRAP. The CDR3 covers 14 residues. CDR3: CASGLKGGVTEAFF. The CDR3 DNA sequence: TGTGCTAGTGGTTTGAAGGGGGGGGTTACTGAAGCTTTCTTT.

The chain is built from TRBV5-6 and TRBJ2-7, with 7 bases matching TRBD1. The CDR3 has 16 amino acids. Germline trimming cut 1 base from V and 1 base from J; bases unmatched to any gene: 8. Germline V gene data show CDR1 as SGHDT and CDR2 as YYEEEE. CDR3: CASSLRLQGLSYEQYF. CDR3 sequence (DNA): TGTGCCAGCAGCTTGAGGTTACAGGGGTTGTCCTACGAGCAGTACTTC.

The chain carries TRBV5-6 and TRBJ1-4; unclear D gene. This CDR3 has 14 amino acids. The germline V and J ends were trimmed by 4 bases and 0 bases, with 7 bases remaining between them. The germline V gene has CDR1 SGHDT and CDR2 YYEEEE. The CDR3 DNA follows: TGTGCCAGCAGCCCGAGGGCAACTAATGAAAAACTGTTTTTT. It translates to CASSPRATNEKLFF.

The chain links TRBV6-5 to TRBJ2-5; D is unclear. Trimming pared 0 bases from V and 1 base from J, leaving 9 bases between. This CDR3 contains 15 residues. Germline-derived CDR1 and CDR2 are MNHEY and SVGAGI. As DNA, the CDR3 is TGTGCCAGCAGTTACTCGTACACTATCCAAGAGACCCAGTACTTC. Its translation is CASSYSYTIQETQYF.

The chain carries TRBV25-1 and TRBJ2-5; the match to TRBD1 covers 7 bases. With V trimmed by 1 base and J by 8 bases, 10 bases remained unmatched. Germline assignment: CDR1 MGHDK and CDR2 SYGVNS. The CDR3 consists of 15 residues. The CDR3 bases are TGTGCCAGCAGTGAATTGGACAGGCTTGATGACACCCAGTACTTC. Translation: CASSELDRLDDTQYF.

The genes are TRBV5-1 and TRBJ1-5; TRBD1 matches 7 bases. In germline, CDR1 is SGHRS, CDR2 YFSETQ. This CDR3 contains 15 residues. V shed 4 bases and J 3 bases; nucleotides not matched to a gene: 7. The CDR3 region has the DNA TGCGCCAGCAGCCCAGCCGGGACAGACAATCAGCCCCAGCATTTT. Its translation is CASSPAGTDNQPQHF.

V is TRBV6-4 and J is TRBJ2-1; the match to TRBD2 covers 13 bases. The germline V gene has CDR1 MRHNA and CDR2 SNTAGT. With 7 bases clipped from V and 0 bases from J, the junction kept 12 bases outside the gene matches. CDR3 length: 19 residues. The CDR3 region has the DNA TGTGCCAGCATCCCTCTGACTAGCGGGGGGCTTAGCTCCTACAATGAGCAGTTCTTC. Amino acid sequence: CASIPLTSGGLSSYNEQFF.

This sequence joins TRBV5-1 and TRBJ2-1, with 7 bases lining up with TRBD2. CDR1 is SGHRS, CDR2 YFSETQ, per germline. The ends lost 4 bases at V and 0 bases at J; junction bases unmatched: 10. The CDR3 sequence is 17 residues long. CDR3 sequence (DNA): TGCGCCAGCAGCGCGTCGAGCGGGACTCCCTCCTACAATGAGCAGTTCTTC. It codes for CASSASSGTPSYNEQFF.

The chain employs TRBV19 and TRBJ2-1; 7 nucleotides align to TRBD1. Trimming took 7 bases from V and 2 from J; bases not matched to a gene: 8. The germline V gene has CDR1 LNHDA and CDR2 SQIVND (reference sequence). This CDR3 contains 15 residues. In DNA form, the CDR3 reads TGTGCCAGTAAAATAGGCCAGGGGGCCTACAATGAGCAGTTCTTC. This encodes CASKIGQGAYNEQFF.

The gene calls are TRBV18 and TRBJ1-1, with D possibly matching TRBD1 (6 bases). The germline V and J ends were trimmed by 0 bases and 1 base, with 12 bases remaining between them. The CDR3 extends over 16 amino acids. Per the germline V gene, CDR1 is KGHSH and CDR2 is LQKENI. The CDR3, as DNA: TGTGCCAGCTCACCACCGAGTCGGGGACAGAACACTGAAGCTTTCTTT. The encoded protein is CASSPPSRGQNTEAFF.

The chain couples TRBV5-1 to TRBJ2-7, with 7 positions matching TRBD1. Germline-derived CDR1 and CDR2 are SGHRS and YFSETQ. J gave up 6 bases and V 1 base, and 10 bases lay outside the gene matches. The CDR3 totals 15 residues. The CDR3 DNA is TGCGCCAGCAGCTTGTTCTTTGCAGGGGGTTCCGAGCAGTACTTC. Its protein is CASSLFFAGGSEQYF.

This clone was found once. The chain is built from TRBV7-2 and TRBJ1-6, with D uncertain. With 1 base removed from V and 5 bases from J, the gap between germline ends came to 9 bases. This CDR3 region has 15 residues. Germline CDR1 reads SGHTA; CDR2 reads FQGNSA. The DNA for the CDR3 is TGTGCCAGCAGCTTAGGAGACATTAATAATTCACCCCTCCACTTT. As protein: CASSLGDINNSPLHF. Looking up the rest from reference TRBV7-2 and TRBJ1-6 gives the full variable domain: GAGVSQSPSNKVTEKGKDVELRCDPISGHTALYWYRQSLGQGLEFLIYFQGNSAPDKSGLPSDRFSAERTGGSVSTLTIQRTQQEDSAVYLCASSLGDINNSPLHFGNGTRLTVT.

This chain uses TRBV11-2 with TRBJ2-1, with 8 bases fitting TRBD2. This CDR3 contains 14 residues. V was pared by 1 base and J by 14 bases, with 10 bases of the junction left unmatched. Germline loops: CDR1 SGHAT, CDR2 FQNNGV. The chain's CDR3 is CASSLGTSTPVEFF. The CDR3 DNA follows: TGTGCCAGCAGCTTAGGGACTAGCACCCCGGTGGAGTTCTTC.